Presented here are 29 T cell receptor beta chains from one specimen sequenced in a study of blood T cell repertoires in COVID-19 (dated by TCRdb to 2018 to 2020). Library creation used the immunoSEQ multiplex PCR assay. The source is immuneACCESS, and TCRdb retained only in-frame sequences with V and J called. Part of the clones is not carried over; for the studies checked, unresolved V genes explain less than half of this, and the remainder is unexplained. Counted in this sample were fewer than 150,000 clones; roughly four fifths of them appeared once. About 4.3% of the sample is in the top ten clones. Sequences were obtained from peripheral blood. Source of these receptors: a woman aged 80 or older with acute or convalescent COVID-19.

V is TRBV5-6 and J is TRBJ2-5, with D possibly TRBD1 on 5 matching bases. Germline V lookup: CDR1 SGHDT, CDR2 YYEEEE. CDR3 size: 14 residues. V lost 0 bases to trimming and J lost 5 bases, with 11 bases between them. The CDR3 DNA reads TGTGCCAGCAGCTTGGGTGCAGGGTGGGAGACCCAGTACTTC. It yields the protein CASSLGAGWETQYF.

The chain employs TRBV11-2 and TRBJ2-3; D is unclear. CDR3 length: 12 amino acids. Germline V gives CDR1 SGHAT, CDR2 FQNNGV. The ends were cut back, 3 bases at V and 5 bases at J, with 6 bases in the middle. CDR3 DNA: TGTGCCAGCAGCTTCAGTGAAGATACGCAGTATTTT. This encodes CASSFSEDTQYF.

The rearrangement links TRBV27 to TRBJ2-7, with D perhaps matching TRBD1 (6 bases). The CDR3 is 15 amino acids. The V end lost 3 bases, the J end lost 2 bases, and 14 bases lay between the germline ends. Per the germline V gene, CDR1 is MNHEY and CDR2 is SMNVEV (reference sequence). The CDR3 region has the DNA TGTGCCAGCAGTTTTGGGGGCCTCCTGACCTACGAGCAGTACTTC. Protein sequence: CASSFGGLLTYEQYF.

The CDR3 DNA reads as TGTGCCATCAGTGTACAGAGCTCTGGGGCCAACGTCCTGACTTTC. Encoded protein: CAISVQSSGANVLTF. The chain carries TRBV10-3 and TRBJ2-6; D gene unclear. V dropped 4 bases and J dropped 0 bases, with 7 bases sitting between them. The CDR3 spans 15 residues. CDR1 is ENHRY, CDR2 SYGVKD, per germline.

V is TRBV12-5 and J is TRBJ1-5; the match to TRBD1 covers 7 bases. The germline V gene has CDR1 LGHNT and CDR2 FRNRAP. The CDR3 contains 20 residues. V trimming: 0 bases; J trimming: 4 bases; junction bases outside the gene matches: 18. CDR3 amino acids: CASGLVYGQGVFGENQPQHF. CDR3 sequence (DNA): TGTGCTAGTGGTTTGGTATACGGGCAGGGGGTGTTTGGAGAGAATCAGCCCCAGCATTTT.

The chain combines TRBV5-1 with TRBJ2-5, with 10 bases that match TRBD1. V gave up 4 bases and J gave up 1 base; unmatched junction bases: 7. This CDR3 has 16 amino acids. Per the germline V gene, CDR1 is SGHRS and CDR2 is YFSETQ. Written as DNA, the CDR3 is TGCGCCAGCAGCCTAGGACAGGGGGTAGCCCAAGAGACCCAGTACTTC. This translates into CASSLGQGVAQETQYF.

The chain employs TRBV7-9 and TRBJ2-5; D is perhaps TRBD1 (5 bases). Germline V lookup: CDR1 SEHNR, CDR2 FQNEAQ (reference sequence). The V and J ends lost 1 base and 5 bases respectively, with 11 bases between them. The CDR3 totals 14 residues. DNA for the CDR3: TGTGCCAGCAGCTTAGTTGGGGCGTGGGAGACCCAGTACTTC. Its protein product is CASSLVGAWETQYF.

The V and J genes are TRBV11-1 and TRBJ2-2, with D possibly being TRBD1 (6 bases). The CDR3 extends over 15 amino acids. CDR1 is SGHAT, CDR2 FQDESV, per germline (reference sequence). V shed 3 bases and J shed 1 base, with 9 bases lying between them. The CDR3 nucleotides read TGTGCCAGCAGCTTGCTCAGGGGGAACACCGGGGAGCTGTTTTTT. Its translation: CASSLLRGNTGELFF.

The V call is TRBV12-3 or TRBV12-4, the J call TRBJ2-1, with a weak D call TRBD2 (5 bases). V gave up 3 bases and J gave up 12 bases, with 15 bases separating them. The CDR3 is made up of 13 amino acids. CDR3 coding DNA: TGTGCCAGCAGTTTCCACCTAGCTCAAGGGCAGTTCTTC. Protein product: CASSFHLAQGQFF.

The chain has TRBV15 and TRBJ1-2; the D gene is possibly TRBD1 (5 bases). Between the trimmed V and J ends, which lost 0 bases and 7 bases, there was a span of 15 bases. The CDR3 extends over 15 amino acids. Looked up from germline, CDR1 is LNHNV and CDR2 is YYDKDF (reference sequence). The CDR3 region has the DNA TGTGCCACCAGCAGAGATCGTGCAGGGTGGTCTGGCTACACCTTC. As protein: CATSRDRAGWSGYTF.

This chain connects TRBV5-1 to TRBJ2-1; 8 bases map to TRBD2. Germline loops: CDR1 SGHRS, CDR2 YFSETQ. The J segment lost 3 bases and the V segment lost 2 bases, leaving 19 bases of the junction unmatched. CDR3 length: 20 amino acids. This CDR3 is CASSFPSSGGHQRSYNEQFF. CDR3 coding DNA: TGCGCCAGCAGCTTCCCCTCCAGCGGGGGCCACCAGAGGAGCTACAATGAGCAGTTCTTC.

The table lists this clone with a count of one. The genes are TRBV5-1 and TRBJ1-1, with D uncertain. The CDR3 consists of 14 residues. The germline gives CDR1 SGHRS, CDR2 YFSETQ. V was trimmed by 2 bases and J by 4 bases, leaving 12 bases between them. CDR3 protein: CASSLSEETTEAFF. In DNA form, the CDR3 reads TGCGCCAGCAGCTTATCAGAAGAAACCACTGAAGCTTTCTTT.

The chain links TRBV24-1 to TRBJ2-2, with a weak D call TRBD1 (5 bases). The CDR3 runs to 13 residues. V was trimmed by 6 bases and J by 9 bases, leaving 13 bases between them. Germline loops: CDR1 KGHDR, CDR2 SFDVKD. The CDR3 reads CATSQGQTRELFF. CDR3 sequence (DNA): TGTGCCACCAGTCAGGGCCAAACCAGGGAGCTGTTTTTT.

Ten or more counts support this clone. The chain carries TRBV29-1 and TRBJ2-7; D possibly corresponds to TRBD2 (6 bases). The CDR3 runs 13 residues. V lost 6 bases, J lost 0 bases, and 12 bases lay in between. CDR1 and CDR2 (germline): SQVTM, ANQGSEA. The CDR3 nucleotides are TGCAGCGTGGAGGAGGGTAGCTCCTACGAGCAGTACTTC. This sequence encodes CSVEEGSSYEQYF.

V gene TRBV6-6 combines with J gene TRBJ1-1, with D uncertain. Trimming removed 7 bases from V and 4 bases from J, with 7 bases in between. The germline V gene encodes CDR1 MNHNY and CDR2 SVGAGI (reference sequence). There are 11 residues in the CDR3. The CDR3 here is CASTRGTEAFF. For the CDR3, the DNA is TGTGCCAGCACGAGAGGCACTGAAGCTTTCTTT.

The V gene is TRBV4-1, the J gene TRBJ2-5; D might be TRBD1 (5 bases). The CDR3 sequence is 14 residues long. V was cut by 6 bases and J by 1 base, with 12 bases left in between. Germline loops: CDR1 MGHRA, CDR2 YSYEKL. This CDR3 is CASSHRIFQETQYF. The DNA of the CDR3 is TGCGCCAGCAGTCACAGGATTTTCCAAGAGACCCAGTACTTC.

The genes are TRBV19 and TRBJ2-5, with TRBD1 as a possible D gene (5 bases). The CDR3 has 13 residues. The germline V and J ends were trimmed by 6 bases and 3 bases, with 11 bases remaining between them. CDR1 and CDR2 (germline): LNHDA, SQIVND (reference sequence). The CDR3 DNA sequence: TGTGCCAGTAGCTCCGACAGAGAAGAGACCCAGTACTTC. This codes for CASSSDREETQYF. The whole variable domain, remainder taken from reference TRBV19 and TRBJ2-5, is DGGITQSPKYLFRKEGQNVTLSCEQNLNHDAMYWYRQDPGQGLRLIYYSQIVNDFQKGDIAEGYSVSREKKESFPLTVTSAQKNPTAFYLCASSSDREETQYFGPGTRLLVL.

The chain carries TRBV28 and TRBJ2-2, with D maybe TRBD1 (6 bases). V was shortened by 5 bases and J by 7 bases, with 14 bases between the two germline ends. The CDR3 has 14 residues. CDR1 and CDR2 (germline): MDHEN, SYDVKM. The CDR3 spells CASSVTGSNGELFF. For the CDR3, the DNA is TGTGCCAGCAGTGTGACAGGTTCGAACGGGGAGCTGTTTTTT. The full variable domain, completed using reference TRBV28 and TRBJ2-2, is DVKVTQSSRYLVKRTGEKVFLECVQDMDHENMFWYRQDPGLGLRLIYFSYDVKMKEKGDIPEGYSVSREKKERFSLILESASTNQTSMYLCASSVTGSNGELFFGEGSRLTVL.

This clone has only a few counts. The V and J genes are TRBV12-3 or TRBV12-4 and TRBJ2-7; 8 bases line up with TRBD1. The CDR3 runs 12 residues. Losses at the gene ends were 6 bases for V and 9 bases for J; bases not matched to a gene: 7. The CDR3 DNA is TGTGCCAGCAGCGGACAGGGCCCGCCGCAGTACTTC. It encodes CASSGQGPPQYF.

The rearrangement joins TRBV15 to TRBJ1-5; D remains ambiguous. The CDR3 is 14 amino acids. Trimming cost V 1 base and J 5 bases, with 9 bases left between them. Germline V CDR1 and CDR2: LNHNV, YYDKDF (reference sequence). The CDR3 loop is CATSRGGGHQPQHF. The CDR3 DNA reads as TGTGCCACCAGCAGAGGGGGAGGTCATCAGCCCCAGCATTTT. Complete variable domain (other parts from reference TRBV15 and TRBJ1-5): DAMVIQNPRYQVTQFGKPVTLSCSQTLNHNVMYWYQQKSSQAPKLLFHYYDKDFNNEADTPDNFQSRRPNTSFCFLDIRSPGLGDTAMYLCATSRGGGHQPQHFGDGTRLSIL.

Comment on this clone: This CDR3 is also generated by other DNA sequences in the sample. The gene calls are TRBV10-1 and TRBJ1-5, with a weak D call TRBD1 (5 bases). Deletions cut 3 bases from V and 4 bases from J, with 28 bases between. The CDR3 is 20 residues long. Germline CDR1 reads WNHNN; CDR2 reads SYGVQD (reference sequence). CDR3 DNA: TGCGCCAGCAGTGATAGTCTTAGGGGTAGAAAGGGGTTAGGAAATCAGCCCCAGCATTTT. It is translated as CASSDSLRGRKGLGNQPQHF.

This chain uses TRBV10-1 with TRBJ2-6; 8 bases are shared with TRBD1. V shed 3 bases, J shed 0 bases, and the junction held 4 bases outside the gene matches. Germline V gene sequence: CDR1 WNHNN, CDR2 SYGVQD (reference sequence). This CDR3 has 17 amino acids. The CDR3 loop is CASSDDRGISGANVLTF. The CDR3 DNA sequence: TGCGCCAGCAGTGATGACAGGGGTATCTCTGGGGCCAACGTCCTGACTTTC.

The V gene is TRBV27, the J gene TRBJ2-1, with D maybe TRBD2 (5 bases). Germline V gene data show CDR1 as MNHEY and CDR2 as SMNVEV (reference sequence). Trimming took 5 bases from V and 0 from J, leaving 17 bases between them. The CDR3 totals 17 residues. This CDR3 reads CASSRRFEAGSYNEQFF. CDR3 coding DNA: TGTGCCAGCAGTCGTCGCTTCGAGGCGGGCTCCTACAATGAGCAGTTCTTC.

The gene calls are TRBV3-1 (or the pseudogene TRBV3-2) and TRBJ2-7; 9 nucleotides line up with TRBD1. Losses at the gene ends were 1 base for V and 3 bases for J; bases not matched to a gene: 4. The CDR3 length is 15 residues. CDR1 LGHDT and CDR2 YNNKEL come from the germline V gene (reference sequence). The chain's CDR3 is CASSQGATGGYEQYF. The CDR3 region has the DNA TGTGCCAGCAGCCAAGGTGCGACAGGGGGCTACGAGCAGTACTTC.

As DNA, the CDR3 is TGTGCCATCAGTGCAAAGGGACTAGCGGGAGAGACCCAGTACTTC. It encodes CAISAKGLAGETQYF. The chain recombines TRBV10-3 with TRBJ2-5, with 12 bases that match TRBD2. Trimming took 4 bases from V and 4 from J; bases not matched to a gene: 4. The CDR3 spans 15 residues. The germline V gene has CDR1 ENHRY and CDR2 SYGVKD.

This rearrangement joins TRBV2 to TRBJ1-3, with D unclear. Per germline, CDR1 SNHLY and CDR2 FYNNEI. This CDR3 contains 16 residues. V was clipped by 7 bases and J by 0 bases, with 16 bases between them. The CDR3 nucleotides are TGTGCCAGCACCGAGGATTTTTCCTACTCTGGAAACACCATATATTTT. It yields the protein CASTEDFSYSGNTIYF.

This sequence joins TRBV7-9 and TRBJ2-1, with 11 nucleotides matching TRBD2. After removal of 4 bases from V and 4 bases from J, the junction contained 9 bases not matched to a gene. The CDR3 runs 17 residues. Looked up from germline, CDR1 is SEHNR and CDR2 is FQNEAQ (reference sequence). DNA of the CDR3: TGTGCCAGCAGCTCACTGAGTAGCGGGAGGGGATACAATGAGCAGTTCTTC. Encoded protein: CASSSLSSGRGYNEQFF. The variable domain in full, with the rest retrieved from reference TRBV7-9 and TRBJ2-1, is DTGVSQNPRHKITKRGQNVTFRCDPISEHNRLYWYRQTLGQGPEFLTYFQNEAQLEKSRLLSDRFSAERPKGSFSTLEIQRTEQGDSAMYLCASSSLSSGRGYNEQFFGPGTRLTVL.

The CDR3 protein is CASTTRPPWTGGGPQHF. CDR3 DNA sequence: TGTGCCAGTACTACCCGCCCTCCTTGGACAGGGGGCGGTCCCCAGCATTTT. The J gene is TRBJ1-5, the V gene TRBV19, with TRBD1 matching over 11 bases. CDR3 length: 17 residues. The germline CDR1 and CDR2 sequences are LNHDA and SQIVND (reference sequence). Germline trimming cut 7 bases from V and 10 bases from J; bases unmatched to any gene: 18. The full variable domain, with the rest looked up from reference TRBV19 and TRBJ1-5, is DGGITQSPKYLFRKEGQNVTLSCEQNLNHDAMYWYRQDPGQGLRLIYYSQIVNDFQKGDIAEGYSVSREKKESFPLTVTSAQKNPTAFYLCASTTRPPWTGGGPQHFGDGTRLSIL.

V and J are TRBV6-1 and TRBJ2-3; 12 bases match TRBD2. CDR1 MNHNS and CDR2 SASEGT come from the germline V gene. V shed 2 bases and J 1 base; nucleotides not matched to a gene: 7. The CDR3 length is 18 residues. CDR3 bases: TGTGCCAGCAGTGAAACTAGCGGGGGGTTAATACGCACAGATACGCAGTATTTT. As protein: CASSETSGGLIRTDTQYF.